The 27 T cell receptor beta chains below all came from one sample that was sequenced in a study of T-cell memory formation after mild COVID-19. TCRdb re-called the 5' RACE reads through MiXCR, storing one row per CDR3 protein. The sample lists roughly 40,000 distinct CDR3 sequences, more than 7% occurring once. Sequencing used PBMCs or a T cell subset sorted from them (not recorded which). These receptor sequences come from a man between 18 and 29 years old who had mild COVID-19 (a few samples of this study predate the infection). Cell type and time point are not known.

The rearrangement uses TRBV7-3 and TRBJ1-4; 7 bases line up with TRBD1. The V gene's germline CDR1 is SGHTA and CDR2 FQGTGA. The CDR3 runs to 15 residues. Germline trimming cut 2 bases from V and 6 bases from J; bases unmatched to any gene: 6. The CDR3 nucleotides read TGTGCCAGCAGCTTACTCACAGGGGAGGATGAAAAACTGTTTTTT. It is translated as CASSLLTGEDEKLFF.

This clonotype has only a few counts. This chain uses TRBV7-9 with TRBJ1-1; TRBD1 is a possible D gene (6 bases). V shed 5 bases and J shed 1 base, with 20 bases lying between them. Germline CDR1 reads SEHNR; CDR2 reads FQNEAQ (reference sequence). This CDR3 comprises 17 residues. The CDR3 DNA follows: TGTGCCAGCAGCCGATCCGCGCCCGAGACAGGGAACACTGAAGCTTTCTTT. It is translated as CASSRSAPETGNTEAFF.

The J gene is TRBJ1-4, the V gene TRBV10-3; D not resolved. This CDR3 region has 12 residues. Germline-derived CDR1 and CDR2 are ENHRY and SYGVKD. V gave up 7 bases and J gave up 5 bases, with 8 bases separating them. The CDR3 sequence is CAIITANEKLFF. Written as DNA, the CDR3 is TGTGCCATCATTACAGCAAATGAAAAACTGTTTTTT.

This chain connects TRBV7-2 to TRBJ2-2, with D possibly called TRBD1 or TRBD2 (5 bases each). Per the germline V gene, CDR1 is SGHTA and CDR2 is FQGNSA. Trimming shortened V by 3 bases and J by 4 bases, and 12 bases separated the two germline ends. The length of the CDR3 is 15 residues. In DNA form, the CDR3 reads TGTGCCAGCAGCTTGCCCACTAGGGGCACCGGGGAGCTGTTTTTT. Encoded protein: CASSLPTRGTGELFF.

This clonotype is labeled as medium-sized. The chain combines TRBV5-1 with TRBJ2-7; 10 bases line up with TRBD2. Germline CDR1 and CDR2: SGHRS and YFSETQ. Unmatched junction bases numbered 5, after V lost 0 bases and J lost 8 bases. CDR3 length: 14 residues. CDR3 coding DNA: TGCGCCAGCAGCTTGGAATTAGCGGGGGGAAAGCAGTACGTC. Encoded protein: CASSLELAGGKQYV.

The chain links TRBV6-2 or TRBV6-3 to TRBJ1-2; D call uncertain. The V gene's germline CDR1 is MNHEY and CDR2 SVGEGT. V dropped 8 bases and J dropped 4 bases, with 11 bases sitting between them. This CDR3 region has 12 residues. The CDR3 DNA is TGTGCCAGCTCGGTACTCGGCTATGGCTACACCTTC. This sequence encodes CASSVLGYGYTF.

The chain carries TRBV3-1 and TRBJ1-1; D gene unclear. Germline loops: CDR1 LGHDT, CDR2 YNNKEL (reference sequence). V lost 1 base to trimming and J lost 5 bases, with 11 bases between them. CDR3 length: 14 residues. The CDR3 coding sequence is TGTGCCAGCAGCCAAGGCCCCATGTGGACTGAAGCTTTCTTT. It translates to CASSQGPMWTEAFF.

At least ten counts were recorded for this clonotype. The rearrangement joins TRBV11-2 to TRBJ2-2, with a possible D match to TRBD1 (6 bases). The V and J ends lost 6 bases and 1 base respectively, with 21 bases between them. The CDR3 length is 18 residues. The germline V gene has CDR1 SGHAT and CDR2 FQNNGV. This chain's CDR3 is CASRQPGHKRMNTGELFF. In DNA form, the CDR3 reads TGTGCCAGCAGACAGCCGGGACACAAACGAATGAACACCGGGGAGCTGTTTTTT. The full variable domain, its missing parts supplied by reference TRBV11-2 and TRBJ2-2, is EAGVAQSPRYKIIEKRQSVAFWCNPISGHATLYWYQQILGQGPKLLIQFQNNGVVDDSQLPKDRFSAERLKGVDSTLKIQPAKLEDSAVYLCASRQPGHKRMNTGELFFGEGSRLTVL.

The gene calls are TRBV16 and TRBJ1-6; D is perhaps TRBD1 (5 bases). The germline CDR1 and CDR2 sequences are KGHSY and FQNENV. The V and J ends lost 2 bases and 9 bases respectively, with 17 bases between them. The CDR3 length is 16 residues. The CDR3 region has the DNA TGTGCCAGCAGCCAACTCGGCCCCAAGGGGAGTTCACCCCTCCACTTT. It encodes CASSQLGPKGSSPLHF.

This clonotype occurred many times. CDR3 nucleotide sequence: TGTGCCAGCAGTTACGGTCTGGGGGGGGTTTACGAGCAGTACTTC. It yields the protein CASSYGLGGVYEQYF. The V gene is TRBV6-5, the J gene TRBJ2-7, with 7 positions matching TRBD2. The CDR3 length is 15 residues. J gave up 4 bases and V 2 bases, and 8 bases lay outside the gene matches. Germline CDR1 reads MNHEY; CDR2 reads SVGAGI.

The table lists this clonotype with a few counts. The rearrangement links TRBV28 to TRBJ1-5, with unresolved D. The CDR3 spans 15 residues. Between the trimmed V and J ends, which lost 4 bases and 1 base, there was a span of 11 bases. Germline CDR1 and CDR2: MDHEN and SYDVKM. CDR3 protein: CASSSSDGSNQPQHF. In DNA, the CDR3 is TGTGCCAGCAGTTCCTCCGACGGGAGCAATCAGCCCCAGCATTTT.

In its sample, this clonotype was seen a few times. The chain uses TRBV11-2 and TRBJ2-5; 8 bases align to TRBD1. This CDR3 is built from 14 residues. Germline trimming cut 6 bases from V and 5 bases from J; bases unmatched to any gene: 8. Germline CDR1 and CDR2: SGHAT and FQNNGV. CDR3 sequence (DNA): TGTGCCAGCAGGTCGAACAGGGGGAGGGAGACCCAGTACTTC. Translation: CASRSNRGRETQYF. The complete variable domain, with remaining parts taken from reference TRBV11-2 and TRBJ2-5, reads EAGVAQSPRYKIIEKRQSVAFWCNPISGHATLYWYQQILGQGPKLLIQFQNNGVVDDSQLPKDRFSAERLKGVDSTLKIQPAKLEDSAVYLCASRSNRGRETQYFGPGTRLLVL.

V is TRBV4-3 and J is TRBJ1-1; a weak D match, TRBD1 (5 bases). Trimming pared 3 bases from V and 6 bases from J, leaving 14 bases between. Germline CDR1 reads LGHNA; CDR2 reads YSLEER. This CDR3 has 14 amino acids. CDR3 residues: CASSQTVRDSEAFF. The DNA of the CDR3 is TGCGCCAGCAGCCAGACGGTGAGGGACTCTGAAGCTTTCTTT.

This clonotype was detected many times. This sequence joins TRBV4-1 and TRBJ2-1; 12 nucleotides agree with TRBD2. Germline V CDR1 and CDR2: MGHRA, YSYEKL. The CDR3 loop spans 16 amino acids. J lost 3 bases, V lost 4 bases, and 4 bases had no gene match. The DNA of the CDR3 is TGCGCCAGCAGCCGCCGACTAGCGGGGGACTACAATGAGCAGTTCTTC. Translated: CASSRRLAGDYNEQFF.

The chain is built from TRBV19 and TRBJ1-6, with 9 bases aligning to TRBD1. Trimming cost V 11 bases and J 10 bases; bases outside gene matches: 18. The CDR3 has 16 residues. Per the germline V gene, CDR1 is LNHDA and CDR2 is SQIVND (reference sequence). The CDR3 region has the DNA TGTGCCGGGCTACGACAGGGGGTTTTATCTAGGTCACCCCTCCACTTT. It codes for CAGLRQGVLSRSPLHF.

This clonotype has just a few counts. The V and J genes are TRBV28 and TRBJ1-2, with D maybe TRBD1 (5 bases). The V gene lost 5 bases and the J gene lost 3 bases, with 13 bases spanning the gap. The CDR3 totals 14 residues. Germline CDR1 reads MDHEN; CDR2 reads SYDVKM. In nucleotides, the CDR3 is TGTGCCAGCAGTACCCACGGGACGGACTATGGCTACACCTTC. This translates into CASSTHGTDYGYTF.

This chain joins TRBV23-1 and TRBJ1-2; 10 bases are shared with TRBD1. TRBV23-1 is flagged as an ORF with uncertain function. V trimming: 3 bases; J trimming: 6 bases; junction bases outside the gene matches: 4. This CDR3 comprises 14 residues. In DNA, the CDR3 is TGCGCCAGCAGTCAGGGAGGGACAGGGGATGGCTACACCTTC. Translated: CASSQGGTGDGYTF.

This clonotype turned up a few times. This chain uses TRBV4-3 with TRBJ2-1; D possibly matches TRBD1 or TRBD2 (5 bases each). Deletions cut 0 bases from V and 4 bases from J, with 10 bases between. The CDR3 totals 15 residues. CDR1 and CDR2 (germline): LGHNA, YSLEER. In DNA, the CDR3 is TGCGCCAGCAGCCAAGATCAGGGACGTTACAATGAGCAGTTCTTC. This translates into CASSQDQGRYNEQFF.

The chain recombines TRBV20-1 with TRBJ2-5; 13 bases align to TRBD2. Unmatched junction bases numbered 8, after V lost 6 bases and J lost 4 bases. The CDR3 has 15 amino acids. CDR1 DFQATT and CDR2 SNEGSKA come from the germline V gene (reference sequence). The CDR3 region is CSAVTSGGALETQYF. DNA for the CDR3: TGCAGTGCCGTTACTAGCGGGGGGGCCCTAGAGACCCAGTACTTC.

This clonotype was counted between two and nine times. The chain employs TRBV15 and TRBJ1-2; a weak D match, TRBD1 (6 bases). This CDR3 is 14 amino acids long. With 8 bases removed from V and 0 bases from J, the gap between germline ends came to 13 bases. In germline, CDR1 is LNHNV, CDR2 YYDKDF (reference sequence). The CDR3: CATAGQRANYGYTF. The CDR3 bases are TGTGCCACCGCTGGACAGCGCGCTAACTATGGCTACACCTTC.

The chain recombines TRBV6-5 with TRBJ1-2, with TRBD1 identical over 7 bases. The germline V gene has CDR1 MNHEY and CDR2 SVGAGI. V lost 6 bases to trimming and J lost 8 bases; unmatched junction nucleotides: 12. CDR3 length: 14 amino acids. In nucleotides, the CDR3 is TGTGCCAGCAGAACCCCGGGCAGGGGGACGGGCTACACCTTC. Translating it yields CASRTPGRGTGYTF.

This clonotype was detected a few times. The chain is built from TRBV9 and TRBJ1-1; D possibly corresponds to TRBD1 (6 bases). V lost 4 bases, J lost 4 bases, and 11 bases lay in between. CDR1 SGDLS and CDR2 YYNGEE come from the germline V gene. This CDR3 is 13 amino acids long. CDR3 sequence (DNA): TGTGCCAGCAGCACCCGAGGGGGCACTGAAGCTTTCTTT. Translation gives CASSTRGGTEAFF. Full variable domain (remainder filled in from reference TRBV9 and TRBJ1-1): DSGVTQTPKHLITATGQRVTLRCSPRSGDLSVYWYQQSLDQGLQFLIQYYNGEERAKGNILERFSAQQFPDLHSELNLSSLELGDSALYFCASSTRGGTEAFFGQGTRLTVV.

DNA for the CDR3: TGTGCCAGCAGCTTAGAGGGGGCAAATGAGCAGTTCTTC. This encodes CASSLEGANEQFF. The gene calls are TRBV7-2 and TRBJ2-1; 7 positions match TRBD1. Germline CDR1 is SGHTA and CDR2 is FQGNSA. V lost 1 base and J lost 7; bases outside the gene matches: 1. The CDR3 totals 13 residues. Full variable domain (remainder filled in from reference TRBV7-2 and TRBJ2-1): GAGVSQSPSNKVTEKGKDVELRCDPISGHTALYWYRQSLGQGLEFLIYFQGNSAPDKSGLPSDRFSAERTGGSVSTLTIQRTQQEDSAVYLCASSLEGANEQFFGPGTRLTVL.

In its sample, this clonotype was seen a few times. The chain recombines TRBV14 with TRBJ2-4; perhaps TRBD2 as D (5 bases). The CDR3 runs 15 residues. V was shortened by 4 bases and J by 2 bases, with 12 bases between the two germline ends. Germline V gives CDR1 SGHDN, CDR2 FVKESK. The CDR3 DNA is TGTGCCAGCAGCCCAGGCGGGTTAACCAAAAACATTCAGTACTTC. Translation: CASSPGGLTKNIQYF.

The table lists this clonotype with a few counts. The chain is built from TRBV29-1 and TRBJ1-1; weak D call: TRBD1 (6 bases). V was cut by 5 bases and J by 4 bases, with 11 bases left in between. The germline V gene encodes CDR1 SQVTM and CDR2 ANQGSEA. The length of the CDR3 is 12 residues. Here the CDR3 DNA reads TGCAGCGTTAAACAGGGAACCACTGAAGCTTTCTTT. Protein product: CSVKQGTTEAFF.

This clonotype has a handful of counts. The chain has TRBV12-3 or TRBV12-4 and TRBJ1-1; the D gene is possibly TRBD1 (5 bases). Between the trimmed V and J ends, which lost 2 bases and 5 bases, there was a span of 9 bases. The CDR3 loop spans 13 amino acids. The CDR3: CASSLYGATEAFF. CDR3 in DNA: TGTGCCAGCAGTTTATACGGGGCTACTGAAGCTTTCTTT.

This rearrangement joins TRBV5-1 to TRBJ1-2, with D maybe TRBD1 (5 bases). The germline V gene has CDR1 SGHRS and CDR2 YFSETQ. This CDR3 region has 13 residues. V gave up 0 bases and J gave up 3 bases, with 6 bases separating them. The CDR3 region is CASSLDRYYGYTF. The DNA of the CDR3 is TGCGCCAGCAGCTTGGACAGGTACTATGGCTACACCTTC.